The 29 T cell receptor beta chains below all came from one sample that was sequenced in a study of PD-L1 blockade in urothelial cancer (dated by TCRdb to the late 2010s). The method was the immunoSEQ multiplex PCR assay. TCRdb stores this immuneACCESS table with in-frame sequences only. Part of the clones is absent; in the studies checked, under half of the shortfall reflects unresolved V genes, and no reason is known for the rest. The sample data list 100,000 or so clones, and around 85% of these were observed just once. Together, the top ten hold 2.4% of the sample. The specimen was PBMCs, collected around atezolizumab (anti-PD-L1) treatment. These receptors were obtained from a man aged 45-65 years with urothelial cancer.

V and J are TRBV11-2 and TRBJ2-7; D perhaps matches TRBD2 (6 bases). The germline V gene encodes CDR1 SGHAT and CDR2 FQNNGV. Between the trimmed V and J ends, which lost 5 bases and 3 bases, there was a span of 11 bases. CDR3 size: 13 residues. The CDR3 DNA follows: TGTGCCAGCAGCCTCGGGACTCTCTACGAGCAGTACTTC. Residues: CASSLGTLYEQYF.

The chain combines TRBV28 with TRBJ1-3; possibly TRBD1 for D (6 bases). From germline, CDR1 is MDHEN and CDR2 SYDVKM. Trimming left V 5 bases short and J 8 bases short, with 13 bases between. The CDR3 is 13 amino acids. The DNA of the CDR3 is TGTGCCAGCAGTCCCAACAGGGAATACACCATATATTTT. This sequence encodes CASSPNREYTIYF.

The rearrangement links TRBV19 to TRBJ2-1; 8 positions agree with TRBD2. V lost 3 bases, J lost 6 bases, and 4 bases stayed unmatched. Germline lookup yields CDR1 LNHDA and CDR2 SQIVND (reference sequence). The CDR3 length is 14 residues. The CDR3 loop reads CASSMGGRINEQFF. In nucleotides, the CDR3 is TGTGCCAGTAGTATGGGCGGGAGGATCAATGAGCAGTTCTTC.

J is TRBJ2-5 and V is TRBV7-9; 10 bases agree with TRBD2. Germline CDR1 reads SEHNR; CDR2 reads FQNEAQ (reference sequence). CDR3 length equals 13 residues. With 6 bases clipped from V and 4 bases from J, the junction kept 2 bases outside the gene matches. CDR3 sequence: CASRPSGRETQYF. In nucleotides, the CDR3 is TGTGCCAGCAGACCTAGCGGGAGAGAGACCCAGTACTTC. Filled out from reference TRBV7-9 and TRBJ2-5, the complete variable domain reads DTGVSQNPRHKITKRGQNVTFRCDPISEHNRLYWYRQTLGQGPEFLTYFQNEAQLEKSRLLSDRFSAERPKGSFSTLEIQRTEQGDSAMYLCASRPSGRETQYFGPGTRLLVL.

CDR3 protein: CASSGGASGRVETQYF. Written as DNA, the CDR3 is TGTGCCAGCAGCGGGGGGGCCAGCGGGAGGGTGGAGACCCAGTACTTC. This sequence joins TRBV9 and TRBJ2-5; 10 nucleotides match TRBD2. CDR1 and CDR2 from the germline V gene are SGDLS and YYNGEE. The CDR3 loop spans 16 amino acids. Trimming cost V 3 bases and J 5 bases; bases outside gene matches: 10. Combining the CDR3 with reference TRBV9 and TRBJ2-5 gives the whole variable domain DSGVTQTPKHLITATGQRVTLRCSPRSGDLSVYWYQQSLDQGLQFLIQYYNGEERAKGNILERFSAQQFPDLHSELNLSSLELGDSALYFCASSGGASGRVETQYFGPGTRLLVL.

Worth noting for this clone: The same CDR3 can be traced to other DNA sequences in this sample. The gene calls are TRBV7-6 and TRBJ2-1; TRBD2 aligns across 12 bases. The CDR3 contains 16 residues. Per the germline V gene, CDR1 is SGHVS and CDR2 is FNYEAQ. V lost 5 bases, J lost 7 bases, and 9 bases stayed unmatched. CDR3 nucleotides: TGTGCCAGCAGCCCCCGACTAGCGGGAGTACAAAATGAGCAGTTCTTC. It encodes CASSPRLAGVQNEQFF.

The chain employs TRBV19 and TRBJ1-4, with 8 nucleotides matching TRBD1. CDR3 length: 14 amino acids. Unmatched junction bases numbered 5, after V lost 11 bases and J lost 0 bases. Germline CDR1 and CDR2: LNHDA and SQIVND (reference sequence). The CDR3 is CASSGQATNEKLFF. The CDR3 region has the DNA TGTGCCTCTTCGGGACAGGCAACTAATGAAAAACTGTTTTTT. Supplemented by reference TRBV19 and TRBJ1-4, the full variable domain reads DGGITQSPKYLFRKEGQNVTLSCEQNLNHDAMYWYRQDPGQGLRLIYYSQIVNDFQKGDIAEGYSVSREKKESFPLTVTSAQKNPTAFYLCASSGQATNEKLFFGSGTQLSVL.

In this sample, this clone turned up once. The chain carries TRBV28 and TRBJ2-7; the D gene is possibly TRBD2 (7 bases). This CDR3 region has 14 residues. Germline V gene sequence: CDR1 MDHEN, CDR2 SYDVKM. V lost 8 bases and J 2 bases, leaving 16 bases between the germline ends. The CDR3 region has the DNA TGTGCCAGCTGCTATACAGGGAGGGCCTACGAGCAGTACTTC. Translating it yields CASCYTGRAYEQYF.

The V gene is TRBV30, the J gene TRBJ2-4, with 11 positions matching TRBD2. With 0 bases clipped from V and 7 bases from J, the junction kept 2 bases outside the gene matches. Germline CDR1 reads GTSNPN; CDR2 reads SVGIG (reference sequence). The CDR3 is 14 residues long. In nucleotides, the CDR3 is TGTGCCTGGAGTGTAACTAGCGGGAGTAACATTCAGTACTTC. This gives the protein CAWSVTSGSNIQYF.

The gene calls are TRBV28 and TRBJ2-7; TRBD1 is a possible D gene (6 bases). This CDR3 is 13 amino acids long. Germline assignment: CDR1 MDHEN and CDR2 SYDVKM. Trimming removed 6 bases at V and 4 bases at J, with 13 bases between. As DNA, the CDR3 is TGTGCCAGCAGATTGACAGGCCGATACGAGCAGTACTTC. This translates into CASRLTGRYEQYF.

Worth noting for this clone: The sample carries other DNA sequences with the same CDR3. V is TRBV19 and J is TRBJ1-2; D unresolved. CDR1 and CDR2 from the germline V gene are LNHDA and SQIVND (reference sequence). This CDR3 is built from 14 residues. The V end was cut by 0 bases, the J end by 5 bases, with 10 bases between. For the CDR3, the DNA is TGTGCCAGTAGTATAGATCGGGGAAATTATGGCTACACCTTC. Translated, it gives CASSIDRGNYGYTF. The full variable domain, completed using reference TRBV19 and TRBJ1-2, is DGGITQSPKYLFRKEGQNVTLSCEQNLNHDAMYWYRQDPGQGLRLIYYSQIVNDFQKGDIAEGYSVSREKKESFPLTVTSAQKNPTAFYLCASSIDRGNYGYTFGSGTRLTVV.

The genes are TRBV25-1 and TRBJ1-5; no definite D call. Germline lookup yields CDR1 MGHDK and CDR2 SYGVNS. V lost 5 bases to trimming and J lost 2 bases, with 4 bases between them. The CDR3 length is 12 residues. CDR3 protein: CASSIGNQPQHF. In DNA, the CDR3 is TGTGCCAGCAGTATAGGCAATCAGCCCCAGCATTTT.

In this sample, this clone turned up once. This chain connects TRBV18 to TRBJ2-7; D remains ambiguous. The germline gives CDR1 KGHSH, CDR2 LQKENI. Trimming stripped 3 bases from V and 4 bases from J, with 10 bases between. The CDR3 sequence is 13 residues long. This chain's CDR3 is CASSPRATYEQYF. In nucleotides, the CDR3 is TGTGCCAGCTCACCGAGAGCCACGTACGAGCAGTACTTC.

This chain links TRBV7-3 with TRBJ2-1, with D maybe TRBD2 (5 bases). The ends were cut back, 2 bases at V and 0 bases at J, with 11 bases in the middle. Germline assignment: CDR1 SGHTA and CDR2 FQGTGA. The CDR3 runs 16 residues. CDR3 sequence reads: CASSLLAPSSYNEQFF. Here the CDR3 DNA reads TGTGCCAGCAGCTTACTAGCACCGAGCTCCTACAATGAGCAGTTCTTC. The variable domain in full, completed from reference TRBV7-3 and TRBJ2-1, reads GAGVSQTPSNKVTEKGKYVELRCDPISGHTALYWYRQSLGQGPEFLIYFQGTGAADDSGLPNDRFFAVRPEGSVSTLKIQRTERGDSAVYLCASSLLAPSSYNEQFFGPGTRLTVL.

This clone was recorded a few times. CDR3 nucleotide sequence: TGTGCCAGTAGTATTTTTCTGGGGGCAGGTGAAGCTTTCTTT. Translation gives CASSIFLGAGEAFF. The chain couples TRBV19 to TRBJ1-1; perhaps TRBD1 as D (6 bases). Germline CDR1 reads LNHDA; CDR2 reads SQIVND (reference sequence). Trimming stripped 3 bases from V and 7 bases from J, with 15 bases between. The CDR3 runs to 14 residues. The entire variable domain, with the rest obtained from reference TRBV19 and TRBJ1-1, is as follows: DGGITQSPKYLFRKEGQNVTLSCEQNLNHDAMYWYRQDPGQGLRLIYYSQIVNDFQKGDIAEGYSVSREKKESFPLTVTSAQKNPTAFYLCASSIFLGAGEAFFGQGTRLTVV.

This clone is a singleton in its sample. The chain links TRBV30 to TRBJ1-2, with a tentative D call TRBD1 (5 bases). The CDR3 covers 13 residues. Trimming removed 5 bases at V and 5 bases at J, with 15 bases between. The germline CDR1 and CDR2 sequences are GTSNPN and SVGIG (reference sequence). As DNA, the CDR3 is TGTGCCTGGGTCCCAGGGTTGACATATGGCTACACCTTC. As protein: CAWVPGLTYGYTF.

V usage is TRBV4-1 and J usage is TRBJ2-3; no clear D. The CDR3 has 13 residues. V was trimmed by 5 bases and J by 1 base, leaving 7 bases between them. Germline V gene sequence: CDR1 MGHRA, CDR2 YSYEKL. The CDR3 here is CASSLQGTDTQYF. The DNA for the CDR3 is TGCGCCAGCAGCTTGCAGGGCACAGATACGCAGTATTTT.

V usage is TRBV4-2 and J usage is TRBJ2-1; the D gene is possibly TRBD2 (7 bases). The V end was cut by 2 bases, the J end by 5 bases, with 16 bases between. The CDR3 is made up of 16 amino acids. The germline gives CDR1 LGHNA, CDR2 YNFKEQ. The CDR3 spells CASSQPGGQNHNEQFF. DNA for the CDR3: TGTGCCAGCAGCCAACCCGGGGGGCAGAATCACAATGAGCAGTTCTTC.

This clone has only one observation. The chain carries TRBV2 and TRBJ1-5, with TRBD1 matching 9 bases. Germline V gene sequence: CDR1 SNHLY, CDR2 FYNNEI. Germline trimming cut 5 bases from V and 2 bases from J; bases unmatched to any gene: 1. The CDR3 consists of 14 residues. The CDR3 sequence: CASSRDRGNQPQHF. CDR3 in DNA: TGTGCCAGCAGTAGGGACAGGGGCAATCAGCCCCAGCATTTT. The whole variable domain, filled in from reference TRBV2 and TRBJ1-5, reads EPEVTQTPSHQVTQMGQEVILRCVPISNHLYFYWYRQILGQKVEFLVSFYNNEISEKSEIFDDQFSVERPDGSNFTLKIRSTKLEDSAMYFCASSRDRGNQPQHFGDGTRLSIL.

CDR3 residues: CASSSEQGQKSSGANVLTF. CDR3 nucleotides: TGTGCCAGCAGTTCTGAACAGGGGCAAAAAAGCTCTGGGGCCAACGTCCTGACTTTC. The chain employs TRBV5-4 and TRBJ2-6, with 7 bases identical to TRBD1. The CDR3 spans 19 residues. V shed 5 bases and J 0 bases; nucleotides not matched to a gene: 14. Germline V gene sequence: CDR1 SGHNT, CDR2 YYREEE (reference sequence).

This clone was seen only a few times. The chain links TRBV28 to TRBJ2-1; tentative D call: TRBD2 (6 bases). The CDR3 is 14 amino acids. Germline loops: CDR1 MDHEN, CDR2 SYDVKM. With 3 bases removed from V and 5 bases from J, the gap between germline ends came to 11 bases. CDR3 sequence (DNA): TGTGCCAGCAGTTTGTACGGGAGTAACAATGAGCAGTTCTTC. This sequence encodes CASSLYGSNNEQFF.

This chain uses TRBV15 with TRBJ2-7, with TRBD2 as a possible D gene (6 bases). V dropped 1 base and J dropped 6 bases, with 13 bases sitting between them. CDR1 is LNHNV, CDR2 YYDKDF, per germline (reference sequence). The CDR3 spans 14 residues. DNA for the CDR3: TGTGCCACCAGCAGAGCGGAGGGCGGTTCCGAGCAGTACTTC. Translation: CATSRAEGGSEQYF.

The genes are TRBV7-3 and TRBJ2-1; the D is unclear. Germline assignment: CDR1 SGHTA and CDR2 FQGTGA. Trimming took 1 base from V and 9 from J, leaving 10 bases between them. This CDR3 region has 13 residues. The CDR3 nucleotides read TGTGCCAGCAGCTTAATGAGGCAGTCTGAGCAGTTCTTC. Translation: CASSLMRQSEQFF.

This chain connects TRBV4-1 to TRBJ2-1; 8 bases map to TRBD2. V gave up 2 bases and J gave up 8 bases; unmatched junction bases: 14. Germline V gene lookup returns CDR1 MGHRA and CDR2 YSYEKL. CDR3 length equals 17 residues. The CDR3 spells CASSQKDTAGASYEQFF. The DNA of the CDR3 is TGCGCCAGCAGCCAAAAGGACACAGCGGGAGCGTCTTATGAGCAGTTCTTC.

This CDR3 is CASSPLAGPSTDTQYF. In DNA, the CDR3 is TGTGCCAGCAGCCCCTTAGCGGGTCCTAGCACAGATACGCAGTATTTT. The chain recombines TRBV5-6 with TRBJ2-3; 7 nucleotides align to TRBD2. The CDR3 covers 16 residues. V lost 4 bases to trimming and J lost 0 bases; unmatched junction nucleotides: 8. Germline lookup yields CDR1 SGHDT and CDR2 YYEEEE.

This chain uses TRBV30 with TRBJ1-4, with a tentative D call TRBD1 (5 bases). Germline V gene sequence: CDR1 GTSNPN, CDR2 SVGIG (reference sequence). CDR3 size: 12 residues. Trimming pared 1 base from V and 13 bases from J, leaving 13 bases between. The CDR3 spells CAWSEEGRALFF. The CDR3 DNA follows: TGTGCCTGGAGTGAGGAGGGGAGAGCACTGTTTTTT.

This sequence joins TRBV5-1 and TRBJ2-7, with 10 bases that match TRBD1. The germline V gene has CDR1 SGHRS and CDR2 YFSETQ. The CDR3 extends over 15 amino acids. J was trimmed by 1 base and V by 4 bases; bases with no gene match: 5. DNA of the CDR3: TGCGCCAGCAGCAGCGCGGGACAGGGGTCCTACGAGCAGTACTTC. This sequence encodes CASSSAGQGSYEQYF.

The rearrangement links TRBV9 to TRBJ2-7, with 11 bases lining up with TRBD2. The J segment lost 0 bases and the V segment lost 3 bases, leaving 14 bases of the junction unmatched. Germline CDR1 SGDLS, CDR2 YYNGEE. This CDR3 has 19 amino acids. The CDR3 DNA reads as TGTGCCAGCAGCGCTGGGACTAGCGGCCGAAGACTCAGCTCCTACGAGCAGTACTTC. This gives the protein CASSAGTSGRRLSSYEQYF.

The CDR3 coding sequence is TGTGCCAGCAGTTATGGGAGCACCTACGAGCAGTACTTC. Protein: CASSYGSTYEQYF. The chain has TRBV6-5 and TRBJ2-7, with D possibly being TRBD2 (5 bases). In germline, CDR1 is MNHEY, CDR2 SVGAGI. This CDR3 has 13 residues. V gave up 3 bases and J gave up 2 bases, with 8 bases separating them.